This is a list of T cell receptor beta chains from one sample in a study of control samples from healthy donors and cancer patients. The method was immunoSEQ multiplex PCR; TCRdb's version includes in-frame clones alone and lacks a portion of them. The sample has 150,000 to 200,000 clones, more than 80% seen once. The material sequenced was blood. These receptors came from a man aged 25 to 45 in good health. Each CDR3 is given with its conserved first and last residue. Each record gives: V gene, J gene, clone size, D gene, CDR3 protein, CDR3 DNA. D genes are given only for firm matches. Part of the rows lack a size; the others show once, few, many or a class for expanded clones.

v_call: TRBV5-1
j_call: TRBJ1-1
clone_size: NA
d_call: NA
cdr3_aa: CASSLALGQGSTEAFF
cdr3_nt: TGCGCCAGCAGCTTGGCCTTGGGGCAGGGGAGCACTGAAGCTTTCTTT

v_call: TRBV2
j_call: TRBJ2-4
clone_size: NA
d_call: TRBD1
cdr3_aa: CASSMDRAAKNIQYF
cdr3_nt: TGTGCCAGCAGTATGGACAGGGCCGCCAAAAACATTCAGTACTTC

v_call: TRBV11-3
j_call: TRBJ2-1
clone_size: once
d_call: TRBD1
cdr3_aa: CASSRGQGWDEQFF
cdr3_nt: TGTGCCAGCAGCAGAGGACAGGGCTGGGATGAGCAGTTCTTC

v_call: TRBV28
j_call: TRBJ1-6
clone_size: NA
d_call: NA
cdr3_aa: CASSLPNLSFGSPLHF
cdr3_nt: TGTGCCAGCAGTTTACCCAACCTTTCTTTCGGTTCACCCCTCCACTTT

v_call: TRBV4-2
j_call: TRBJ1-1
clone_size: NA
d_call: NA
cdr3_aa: CASSQDGFSKGDPNTEAFF
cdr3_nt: TGTGCCAGCAGCCAAGACGGGTTTAGTAAGGGCGACCCGAACACTGAAGCTTTCTTT

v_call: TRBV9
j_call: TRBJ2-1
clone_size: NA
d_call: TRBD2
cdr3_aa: CASSVELAAPIEQFF
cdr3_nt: TGTGCCAGCAGCGTAGAACTAGCGGCCCCGATTGAGCAGTTCTTC

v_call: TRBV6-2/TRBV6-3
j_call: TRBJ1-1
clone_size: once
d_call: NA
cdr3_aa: CASSYRTGTNTEAFF
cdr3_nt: TGTGCCAGCAGCTATAGGACGGGTACGAACACTGAAGCTTTCTTT

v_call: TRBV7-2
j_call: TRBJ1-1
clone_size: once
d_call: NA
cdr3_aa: CASSWGGINTEAFF
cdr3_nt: TGTGCCAGCAGCTGGGGGGGAATCAACACTGAAGCTTTCTTT

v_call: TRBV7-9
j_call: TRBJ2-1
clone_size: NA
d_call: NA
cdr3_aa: CASSSARGDNEQFF
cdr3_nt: TGTGCCAGCAGCTCTGCTAGGGGAGACAATGAGCAGTTCTTC

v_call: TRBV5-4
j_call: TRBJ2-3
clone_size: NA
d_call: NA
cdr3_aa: CASSYPEVDTQYF
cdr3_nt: TGTGCCAGCAGTTACCCAGAGGTAGATACGCAGTATTTT

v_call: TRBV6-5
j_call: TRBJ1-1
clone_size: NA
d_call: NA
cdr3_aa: CASSPFQTRNTEAFF
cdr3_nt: TGTGCCAGCAGCCCCTTTCAGACAAGGAACACTGAAGCTTTCTTT

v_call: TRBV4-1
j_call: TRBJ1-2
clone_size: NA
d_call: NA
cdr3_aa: CASSQAESYGYTF
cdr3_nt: TGCGCCAGCAGCCAAGCAGAATCCTATGGCTACACCTTC

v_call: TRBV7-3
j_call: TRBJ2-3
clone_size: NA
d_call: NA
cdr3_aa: CASSFGDDTQYF
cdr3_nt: TGTGCCAGCAGCTTCGGGGATGATACGCAGTATTTT

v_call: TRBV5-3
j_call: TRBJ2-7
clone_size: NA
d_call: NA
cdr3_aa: CARSLETPGRSYEQYF
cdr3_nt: TGTGCCAGAAGCTTGGAGACACCGGGACGCTCCTACGAGCAGTACTTC

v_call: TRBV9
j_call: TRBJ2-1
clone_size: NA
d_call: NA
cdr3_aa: CASSVAASSSYNEQFF
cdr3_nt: TGTGCCAGCAGCGTAGCTGCGTCCAGCTCCTACAATGAGCAGTTCTTC

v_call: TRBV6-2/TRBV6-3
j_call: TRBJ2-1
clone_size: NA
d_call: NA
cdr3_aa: CASSPGTAWNEQFF
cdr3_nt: TGTGCCAGCAGCCCCGGGACGGCCTGGAATGAGCAGTTCTTC

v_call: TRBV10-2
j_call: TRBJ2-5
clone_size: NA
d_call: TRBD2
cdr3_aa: CASRRIAGGQETQYF
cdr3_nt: TGCGCCAGCAGAAGAATAGCGGGGGGGCAAGAGACCCAGTACTTC

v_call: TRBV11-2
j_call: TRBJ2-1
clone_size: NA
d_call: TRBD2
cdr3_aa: CASSLGFGGVAYNEQFF
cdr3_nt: TGTGCCAGCAGCCTAGGGTTCGGGGGGGTAGCCTACAATGAGCAGTTCTTC

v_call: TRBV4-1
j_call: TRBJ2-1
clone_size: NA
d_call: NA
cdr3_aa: CASSNRDYNEQFF
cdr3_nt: TGCGCCAGCAGCAACCGGGACTACAATGAGCAGTTCTTC

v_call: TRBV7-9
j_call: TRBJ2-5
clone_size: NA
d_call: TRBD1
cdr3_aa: CASSFQGAEETQYF
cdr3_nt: TGTGCCAGCAGCTTTCAGGGGGCGGAAGAGACCCAGTACTTC

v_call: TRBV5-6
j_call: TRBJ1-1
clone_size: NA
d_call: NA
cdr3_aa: CASSPTRGPLTAFF
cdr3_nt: TGTGCCAGCAGCCCAACCAGGGGTCCATTGACAGCTTTCTTT

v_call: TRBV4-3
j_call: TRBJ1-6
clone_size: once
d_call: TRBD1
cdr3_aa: CASSRQGGDSPLHF
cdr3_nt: TGCGCCAGCAGCCGCCAGGGGGGCGATTCACCCCTCCACTTT

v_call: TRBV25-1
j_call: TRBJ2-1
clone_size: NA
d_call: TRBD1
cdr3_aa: CASSDTTGGFFYNEQFF
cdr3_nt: TGTGCCAGCAGTGACACGACAGGGGGCTTTTTCTACAATGAGCAGTTCTTC

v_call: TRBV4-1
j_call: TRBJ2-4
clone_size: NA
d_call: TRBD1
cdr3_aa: CASSQSYLTGLNIQYF
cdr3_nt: TGCGCCAGCAGCCAATCCTACTTGACAGGGCTAAACATTCAGTACTTC

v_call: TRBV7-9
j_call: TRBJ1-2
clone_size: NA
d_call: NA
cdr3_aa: CASSLEAAGANYGYTF
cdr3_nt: TGTGCCAGCAGCTTAGAGGCGGCAGGGGCTAACTATGGCTACACCTTC

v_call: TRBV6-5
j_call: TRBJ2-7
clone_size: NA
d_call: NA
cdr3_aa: CASSYALQGSYEQYF
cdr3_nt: TGTGCCAGCAGTTACGCTTTACAGGGCTCCTACGAGCAGTACTTC

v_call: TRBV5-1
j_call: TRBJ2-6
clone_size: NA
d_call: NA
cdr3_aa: CASRAGISGANVLTF
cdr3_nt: TGCGCCAGCCGGGCTGGGATCTCTGGGGCCAACGTCCTGACTTTC

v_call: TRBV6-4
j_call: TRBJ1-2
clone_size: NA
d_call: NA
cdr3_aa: CASSDSGDYGYTF
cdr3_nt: TGTGCCAGCAGTGACTCGGGGGACTATGGCTACACCTTC

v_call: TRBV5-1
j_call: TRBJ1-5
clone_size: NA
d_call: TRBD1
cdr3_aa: CASSFRDRGIFFPQHF
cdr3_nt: TGCGCCAGCAGCTTCCGGGACAGGGGGATTTTTTTTCCCCAGCATTTT

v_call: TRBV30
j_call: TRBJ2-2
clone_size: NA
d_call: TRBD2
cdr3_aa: CAWGGGVLSNTGELFF
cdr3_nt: TGTGCCTGGGGGGGAGGGGTCCTCTCGAACACCGGGGAGCTGTTTTTT

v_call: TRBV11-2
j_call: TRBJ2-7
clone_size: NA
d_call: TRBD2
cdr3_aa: CASSLEGTTYVYEQYF
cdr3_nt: TGTGCCAGCAGCTTAGAGGGGACTACTTACGTCTACGAGCAGTACTTC

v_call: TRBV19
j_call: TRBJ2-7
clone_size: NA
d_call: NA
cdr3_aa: CASSSRQLPTSYEQYF
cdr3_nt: TGTGCCAGTAGTTCCCGACAGCTCCCTACCTCCTACGAGCAGTACTTC

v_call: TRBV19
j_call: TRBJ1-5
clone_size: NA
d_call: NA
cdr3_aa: CASHNGYDSNQPQHF
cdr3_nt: TGTGCCAGTCACAACGGATATGATAGCAATCAGCCCCAGCATTTT

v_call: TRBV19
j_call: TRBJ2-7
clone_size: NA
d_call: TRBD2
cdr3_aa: CASSTSGDSYEQYF
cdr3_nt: TGTGCCAGTAGCACTAGCGGGGACTCCTACGAGCAGTACTTC

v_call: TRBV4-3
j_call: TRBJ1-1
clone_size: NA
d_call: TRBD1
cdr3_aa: CASSQRTGEYTEAFF
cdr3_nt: TGCGCCAGCAGCCAACGGACAGGGGAGTACACTGAAGCTTTCTTT

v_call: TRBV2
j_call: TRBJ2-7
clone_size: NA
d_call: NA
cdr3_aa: CASTANSYEQYF
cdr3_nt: TGTGCCAGCACAGCCAACTCCTACGAGCAGTACTTC

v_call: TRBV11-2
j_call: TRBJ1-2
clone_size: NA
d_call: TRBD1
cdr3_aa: CASSPGQGGGYTF
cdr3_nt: TGTGCCAGCAGCCCCGGCCAGGGGGGGGGCTACACCTTC

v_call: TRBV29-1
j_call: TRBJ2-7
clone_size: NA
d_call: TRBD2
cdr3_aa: CSARAGGGYEQYF
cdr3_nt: TGCAGCGCGAGAGCGGGAGGGGGCTACGAGCAGTACTTC

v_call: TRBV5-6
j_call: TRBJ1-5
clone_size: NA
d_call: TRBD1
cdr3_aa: CASSHGTGAGNQPQHF
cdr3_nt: TGTGCCAGCAGCCACGGGACAGGGGCGGGCAATCAGCCCCAGCATTTT

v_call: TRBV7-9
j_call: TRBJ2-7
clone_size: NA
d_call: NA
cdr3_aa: CASSLVWGPDLSYEQYF
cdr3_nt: TGTGCCAGCAGCTTAGTCTGGGGGCCCGATCTTTCCTACGAGCAGTACTTC

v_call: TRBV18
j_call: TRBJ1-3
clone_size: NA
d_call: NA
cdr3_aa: CASSPNTVGDTIYF
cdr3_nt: TGTGCCAGCTCACCTAACACGGTCGGGGACACCATATATTTT

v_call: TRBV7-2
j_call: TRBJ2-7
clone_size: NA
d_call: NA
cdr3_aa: CASRSQPGGLPSYEQYF
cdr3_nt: TGTGCCAGCAGGTCGCAACCTGGGGGTCTACCCTCCTACGAGCAGTACTTC

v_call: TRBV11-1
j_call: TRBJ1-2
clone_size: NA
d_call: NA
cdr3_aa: CASSPAAGRINYGYTF
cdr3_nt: TGTGCCAGCAGCCCAGCGGCAGGCCGAATTAACTATGGCTACACCTTC

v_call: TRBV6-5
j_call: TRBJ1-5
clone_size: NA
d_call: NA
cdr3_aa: CASRTGEQPQHF
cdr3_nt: TGTGCCAGCAGAACCGGAGAGCAGCCCCAGCATTTT

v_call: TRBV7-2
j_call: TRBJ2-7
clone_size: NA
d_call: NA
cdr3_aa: CASSLDSSSVYEQYF
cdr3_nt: TGTGCCAGCAGCTTAGACTCTAGCTCGGTCTACGAGCAGTACTTC

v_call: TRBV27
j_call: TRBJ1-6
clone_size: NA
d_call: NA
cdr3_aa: CASSLLNSPLHF
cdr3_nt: TGTGCCAGCAGTTTATTAAATTCACCCCTCCACTTT

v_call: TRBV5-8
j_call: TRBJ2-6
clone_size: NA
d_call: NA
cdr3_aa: CASSLRPGANVLTF
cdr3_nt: TGTGCCAGCAGCTTGAGGCCGGGGGCCAACGTCCTGACTTTC

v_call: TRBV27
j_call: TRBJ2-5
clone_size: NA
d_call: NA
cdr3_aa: CASRTTVSGTQYF
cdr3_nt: TGTGCCAGCAGGACGACAGTCTCAGGGACCCAGTACTTC

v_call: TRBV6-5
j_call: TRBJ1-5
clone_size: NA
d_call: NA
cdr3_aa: CASSPDSFSNQPQHF
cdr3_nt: TGTGCCAGCAGTCCGGACAGCTTTAGCAATCAGCCCCAGCATTTT

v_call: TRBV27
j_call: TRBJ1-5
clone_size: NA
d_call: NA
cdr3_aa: CASSLSGALNQPQHF
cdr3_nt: TGTGCCAGCAGTTTATCGGGGGCCCTTAATCAGCCCCAGCATTTT

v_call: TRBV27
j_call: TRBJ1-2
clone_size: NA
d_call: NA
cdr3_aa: CASSLGVYGGYTF
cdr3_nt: TGTGCCAGCTCCTTGGGGGTCTATGGGGGCTACACCTTC

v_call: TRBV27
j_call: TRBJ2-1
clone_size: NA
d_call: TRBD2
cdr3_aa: CASSLWGSGSNEQFF
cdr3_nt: TGTGCCAGCAGTTTATGGGGTAGCGGGAGTAATGAGCAGTTCTTC

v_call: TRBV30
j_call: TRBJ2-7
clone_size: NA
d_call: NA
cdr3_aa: CAWSSQGYEQYF
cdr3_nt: TGTGCCTGGAGTTCCCAAGGCTACGAGCAGTACTTC

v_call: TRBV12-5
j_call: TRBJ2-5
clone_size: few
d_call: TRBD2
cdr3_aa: CASGFPRLAGCQETQYF
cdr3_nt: TGTGCTAGTGGTTTCCCCCGACTAGCGGGGTGCCAAGAGACCCAGTACTTC